This T cell receptor (beta chain) was recovered during a study of early T cells in non-severe SARS-CoV-2 infection. Attached unique molecular identifiers marked individual cDNA molecules. TCRdb ran MiXCR on the 5' RACE reads and lists one entry per CDR3 protein. The repertoire holds 30,000 or so distinct CDR3 sequences, with around 5% as singletons. This clonotype was observed a few times. The CDR3 spans 12 residues. Trimming shortened V by 8 bases and J by 5 bases, and 12 bases separated the two germline ends. The germline gives CDR1 LNHDA, CDR2 SQIVND (reference sequence). The V call is TRBV19, the J call TRBJ1-2, with D hard to call. This sequence originates from an adult who was a healthcare worker with PCR-confirmed SARS-CoV-2 infection or an uninfected control (not recorded which). Sequencing used whole blood. CDR3 DNA: TGTGCCAGTTCCCCTGATCAGTATGGCTACACCTTC. It encodes CASSPDQYGYTF.